The rows below give T cell receptor beta chains drawn from one sample of a study of cytomegalovirus exposure and HLA in healthy donors. Here immunoSEQ multiplex PCR was the method, and the copy in TCRdb shows in-frame clones only, minus some. The table records 130,000 or so clones, more than 60% of them present only once. Sequencing used PBMCs. All receptors come from a female donor in good health and CMV-seronegative. The CDR3 runs from the conserved cysteine through the conserved F or W. The D gene is left open where the match is weak. Part of the rows lack a size; the others show once, few, many or a class for expanded clones.

size: NA; V: TRBV10-3; J: TRBJ1-2; D: NA; CDR3: CAISADYNYGYTF; DNA: TGTGCCATCAGCGCAGATTATAACTATGGCTACACCTTC
size: NA; V: TRBV5-1; J: TRBJ2-5; D: TRBD1; CDR3: CASSLPGGTETQYF; DNA: TGCGCCAGCAGCTTGCCAGGGGGCACGGAGACCCAGTACTTC
size: once; V: TRBV5-1; J: TRBJ2-3; D: TRBD2; CDR3: CASSTGLAGGRGTQYF; DNA: TGCGCCAGCAGCACCGGACTAGCGGGGGGGCGGGGGACGCAGTATTTT
size: NA; V: TRBV7-2; J: TRBJ2-7; D: TRBD2; CDR3: CASSLASGQPYEQYF; DNA: TGTGCCAGCAGCTTAGCTAGCGGGCAGCCCTACGAGCAGTACTTC
size: NA; V: TRBV28; J: TRBJ1-1; D: NA; CDR3: CASSFPRAPGGTEAFF; DNA: TGTGCCAGCAGTTTTCCCAGGGCCCCCGGGGGCACTGAAGCTTTCTTT
size: NA; V: TRBV4-1; J: TRBJ2-1; D: TRBD2; CDR3: CASSQELRDYPYNEQFF; DNA: TGCGCCAGCAGCCAAGAACTCCGGGACTACCCGTACAATGAGCAGTTCTTC
size: NA; V: TRBV15; J: TRBJ2-5; D: NA; CDR3: CATSRDRVRILSSKEAQYF; DNA: TGTGCCACCAGCAGAGACCGCGTCCGGATCTTGTCAAGTAAAGAGGCCCAGTACTTC
size: once; V: TRBV29-1; J: TRBJ1-1; D: NA; CDR3: CSGGTQMNTEAFF; DNA: TGCAGCGGTGGGACACAGATGAACACTGAAGCTTTCTTT
size: NA; V: TRBV7-8; J: TRBJ2-3; D: TRBD2; CDR3: CASSLASSGNPDTQYF; DNA: TGTGCCAGCAGCTTAGCTAGTAGCGGGAATCCAGATACGCAGTATTTT
size: NA; V: TRBV6-1; J: TRBJ2-6; D: NA; CDR3: CASSEQPSSGANVLTF; DNA: TGTGCCAGCAGTGAACAGCCTAGCTCTGGGGCCAACGTCCTGACTTTC
size: NA; V: TRBV2; J: TRBJ2-7; D: TRBD1; CDR3: CASREDRGDYEQYF; DNA: TGTGCCAGCAGGGAGGACAGGGGGGACTACGAGCAGTACTTC